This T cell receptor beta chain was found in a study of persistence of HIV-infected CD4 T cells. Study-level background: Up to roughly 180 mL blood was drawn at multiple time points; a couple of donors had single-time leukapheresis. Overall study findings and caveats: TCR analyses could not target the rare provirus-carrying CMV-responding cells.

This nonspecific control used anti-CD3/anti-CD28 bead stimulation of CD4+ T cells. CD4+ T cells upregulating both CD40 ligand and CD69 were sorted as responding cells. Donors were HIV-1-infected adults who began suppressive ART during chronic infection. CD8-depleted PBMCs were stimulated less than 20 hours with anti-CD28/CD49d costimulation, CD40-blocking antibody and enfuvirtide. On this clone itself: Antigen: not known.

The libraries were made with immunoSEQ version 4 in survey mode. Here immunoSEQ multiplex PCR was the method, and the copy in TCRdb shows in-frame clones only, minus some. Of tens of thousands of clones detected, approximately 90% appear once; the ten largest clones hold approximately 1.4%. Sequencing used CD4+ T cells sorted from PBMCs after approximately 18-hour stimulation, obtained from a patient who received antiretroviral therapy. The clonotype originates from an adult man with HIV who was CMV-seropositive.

The CDR3 DNA follows: TGCGCCAGCAGTGAGACACGACAGGCCTCCTACGAGCAGTACTTC. It codes for CASSETRQASYEQYF. The chain is built from TRBV10-2 and TRBJ2-7, with a tentative D call TRBD1 (6 bases). The CDR3 spans 15 residues. Germline V gives CDR1 WSHSY, CDR2 SAAADI. Trimming stripped 2 bases from V and 0 bases from J, with 11 bases between.